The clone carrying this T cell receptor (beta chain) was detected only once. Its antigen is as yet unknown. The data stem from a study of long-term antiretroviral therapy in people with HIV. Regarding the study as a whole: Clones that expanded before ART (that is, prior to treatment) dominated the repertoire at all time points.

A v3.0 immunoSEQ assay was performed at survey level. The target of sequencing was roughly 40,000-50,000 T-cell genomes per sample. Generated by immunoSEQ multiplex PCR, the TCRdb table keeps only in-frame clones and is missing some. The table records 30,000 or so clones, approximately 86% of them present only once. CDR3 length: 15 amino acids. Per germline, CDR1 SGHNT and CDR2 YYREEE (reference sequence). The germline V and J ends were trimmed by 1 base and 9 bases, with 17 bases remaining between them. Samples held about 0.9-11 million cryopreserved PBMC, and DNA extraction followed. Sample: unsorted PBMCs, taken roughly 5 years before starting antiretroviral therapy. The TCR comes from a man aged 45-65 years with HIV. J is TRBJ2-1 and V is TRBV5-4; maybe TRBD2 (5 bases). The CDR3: CASSLTSSGSGEQFF. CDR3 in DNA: TGTGCCAGCAGCTTGACATCTAGTGGGAGTGGTGAGCAGTTCTTC.